This T cell receptor (beta chain) derives from a study of cytomegalovirus exposure and HLA in healthy donors. Study results and limitations: In a later analysis, a missense DCLRE1C variant was linked to TCR beta V- and J-gene trimming.

For this clone: Antigen unknown.

Primers: 60 Vbeta forward and 13 Jbeta reverse. The assay was immunoSEQ multiplex PCR, and TCRdb's table has in-frame clones only and misses some. The sample comprises some 170,000 clones, 65% to 85% of which are singletons, and around 3% rests with the top ten. The CDR3 is 14 amino acids. CDR1 is ENHRY, CDR2 SYGVKD, per germline. Trimming stripped 2 bases from V and 7 bases from J, with 12 bases between. The TCR was taken from a woman aged 45-59 years in good health and CMV-seropositive. V gene TRBV10-3 combines with J gene TRBJ1-5, with D perhaps matching TRBD1 (5 bases). Sample: PBMCs. CDR3 DNA: TGTGCCATCAGTGAGAGGGGCCAAGAACAGCCCCAGCATTTT. Its protein is CAISERGQEQPQHF.